Below, one T cell receptor beta chain is given with its context. Its antigen is not known. CD45RO/CCR7/CD25/CD127/CD95/CD27 separated CD4+ naive, central memory, regulatory and stem cell-like memory cells by sorting. The whole isolated RNA underwent reverse transcription, so sequencing captured expressed TCRB transcripts. Repertoires were generated with immunoSEQ multiplex PCR, while TCRdb's copy carries only in-frame clones and drops some. Here the sample spans more than 200,000 clones, more than 15% being singletons. Germline CDR1 reads SGHNT; CDR2 reads YYREEE (reference sequence). V dropped 4 bases and J dropped 8; count of bases not matched to a gene: 8. CDR3 length: 15 amino acids. The sample originates from a study of beta chain features in type 1 diabetes. As for the study in general: The study found patients and healthy donors alike in age, gender and cell yields.

Study conclusions and caveats: In every one of the four CD4+ subsets, TCRB CDR3s were moderately but significantly shorter in Type 1 diabetes patients. Whatever favoring of shorter templates PCR might show would apply equally to patients and controls. In cDNA sequencing, cells with high TCR expression could be over-represented.

The receptor was isolated from a man aged 30-40 years with type 1 diabetes. Sequencing used naive CD4+ T cells from blood. V and J are TRBV5-4 and TRBJ2-1; 11 bases fit TRBD2. The CDR3 is CASSPSSGRSDEQFF. CDR3 sequence (DNA): TGTGCCAGCAGCCCCTCTAGCGGGAGGAGTGATGAGCAGTTCTTC.